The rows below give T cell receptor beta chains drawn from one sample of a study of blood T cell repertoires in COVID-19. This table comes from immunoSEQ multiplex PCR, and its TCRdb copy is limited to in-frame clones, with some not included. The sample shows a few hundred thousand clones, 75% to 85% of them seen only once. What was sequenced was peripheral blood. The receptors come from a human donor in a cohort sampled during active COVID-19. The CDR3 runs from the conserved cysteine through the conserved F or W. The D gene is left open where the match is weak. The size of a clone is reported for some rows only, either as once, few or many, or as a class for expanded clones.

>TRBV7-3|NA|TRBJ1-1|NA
CASSSIQGSTEAFF
TGTGCCAGCAGCTCAATACAGGGTAGCACTGAAGCTTTCTTT
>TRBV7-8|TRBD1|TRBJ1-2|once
CASSQRTGRGYTF
TGTGCCAGCAGCCAGAGGACAGGGAGAGGCTACACCTTC
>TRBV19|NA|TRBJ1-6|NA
CASKITGNSPLHF
TGTGCCAGTAAAATCACGGGGAATTCACCCCTCCACTTT
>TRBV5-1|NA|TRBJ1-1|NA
CASSPGLGSEAFF
TGCGCCAGCAGCCCAGGGTTAGGTTCTGAAGCTTTCTTT
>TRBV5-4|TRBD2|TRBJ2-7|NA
CASSSGLASSEQYF
TGTGCCAGCAGCTCCGGACTAGCGTCCTCCGAGCAGTACTTC
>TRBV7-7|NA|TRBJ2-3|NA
CASSLGLGGSGSDTQYF
TGTGCCAGCAGCTTAGGCCTCGGGGGATCGGGTTCAGATACGCAGTATTTT
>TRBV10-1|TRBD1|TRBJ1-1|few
CASSKTGIGTEAFF
TGCGCCAGCAGTAAGACAGGGATTGGGACTGAAGCTTTCTTT
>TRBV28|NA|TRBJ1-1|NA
CASSWRGATEAFF
TGTGCCAGCTCCTGGCGGGGCGCGACTGAAGCTTTCTTT
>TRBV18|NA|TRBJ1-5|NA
CASSPVQGISNQPQHF
TGTGCCAGCTCACCAGTACAGGGTATCAGCAATCAGCCCCAGCATTTT
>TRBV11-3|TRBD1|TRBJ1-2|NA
CASSLDGTGRCYGYTF
TGTGCCAGCAGCTTAGATGGGACAGGGCGGTGCTATGGCTACACCTTC
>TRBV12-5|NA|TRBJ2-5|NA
CASGTMFPGQGNEETQYF
TGTGCTAGTGGGACAATGTTTCCGGGACAAGGGAACGAAGAGACCCAGTACTTC
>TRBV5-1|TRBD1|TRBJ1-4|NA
CASGLSGTGGEKLFF
TGCGCCAGCGGTCTCTCCGGGACAGGGGGTGAAAAACTGTTTTTT
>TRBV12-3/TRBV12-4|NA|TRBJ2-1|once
CASSDSSYNEQFF
TGTGCCAGCAGTGACAGTTCCTACAATGAGCAGTTCTTC
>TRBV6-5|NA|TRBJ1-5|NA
CASTPRRLQPQHF
TGTGCCAGCACCCCCCGAAGACTCCAGCCCCAGCATTTT
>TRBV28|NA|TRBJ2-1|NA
CASRSAKFYNEQFF
TGTGCCAGCAGGTCCGCGAAATTCTACAATGAGCAGTTCTTC
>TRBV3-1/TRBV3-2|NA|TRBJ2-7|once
CASSQDWRVSYEQYF
TGTGCCAGCAGCCAAGACTGGCGGGTATCCTACGAACAGTACTTC
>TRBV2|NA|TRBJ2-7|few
CASSPASSYEQYF
TGTGCCAGCAGTCCGGCTAGCAGCTACGAGCAGTACTTC
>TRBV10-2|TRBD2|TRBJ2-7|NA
CASRTSGGAYEQYF
TGCGCCAGCAGGACTAGCGGGGGGGCTTACGAGCAGTACTTC
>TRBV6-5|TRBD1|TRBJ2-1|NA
CAASRAGGYYEQFF
TGTGCCGCCAGCCGGGCAGGGGGCTACTATGAGCAGTTCTTC
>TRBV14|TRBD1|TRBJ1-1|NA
CASSLLTGGPNTEAFF
TGTGCCAGCAGCCTTTTGACAGGGGGACCGAACACTGAAGCTTTCTTT
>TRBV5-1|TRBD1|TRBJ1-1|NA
CASSKFNRGLVTEAFF
TGCGCCAGCAGCAAATTCAACAGGGGATTGGTCACTGAAGCTTTCTTT
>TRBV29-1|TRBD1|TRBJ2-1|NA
CSVQGEPYYNEQFF
TGCAGCGTTCAGGGGGAACCATACTACAATGAGCAGTTCTTC
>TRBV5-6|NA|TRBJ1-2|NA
CASTVVEGRGYTF
TGTGCCAGCACCGTCGTAGAGGGTAGGGGCTACACCTTC
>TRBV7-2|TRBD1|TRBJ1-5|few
CASNKAPTGHGNQPQHF
TGTGCCAGCAACAAAGCCCCGACAGGGCATGGCAATCAGCCCCAGCATTTT
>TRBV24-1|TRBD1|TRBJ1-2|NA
CATSDPGTGAYGYTF
TGTGCCACCAGTGACCCCGGGACAGGGGCCTATGGCTACACCTTC